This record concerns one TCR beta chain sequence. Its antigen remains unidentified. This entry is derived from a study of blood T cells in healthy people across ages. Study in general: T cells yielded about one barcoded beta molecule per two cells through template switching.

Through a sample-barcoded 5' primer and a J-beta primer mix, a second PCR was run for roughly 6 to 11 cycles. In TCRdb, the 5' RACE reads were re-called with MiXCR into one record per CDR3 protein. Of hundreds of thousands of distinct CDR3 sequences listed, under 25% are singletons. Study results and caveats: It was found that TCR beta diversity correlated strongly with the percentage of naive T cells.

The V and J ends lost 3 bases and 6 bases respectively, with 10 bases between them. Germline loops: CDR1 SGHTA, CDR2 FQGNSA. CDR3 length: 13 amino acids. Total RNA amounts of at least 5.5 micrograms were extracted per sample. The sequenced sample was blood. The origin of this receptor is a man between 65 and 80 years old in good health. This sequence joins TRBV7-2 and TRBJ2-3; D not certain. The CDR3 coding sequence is TGTGCCAGCAGCTTCAGAGGAGAGGATACGCAGTATTTT. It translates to CASSFRGEDTQYF. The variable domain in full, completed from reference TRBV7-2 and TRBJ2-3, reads GAGVSQSPSNKVTEKGKDVELRCDPISGHTALYWYRQSLGQGLEFLIYFQGNSAPDKSGLPSDRFSAERTGGSVSTLTIQRTQQEDSAVYLCASSFRGEDTQYFGPGTRLTVL.